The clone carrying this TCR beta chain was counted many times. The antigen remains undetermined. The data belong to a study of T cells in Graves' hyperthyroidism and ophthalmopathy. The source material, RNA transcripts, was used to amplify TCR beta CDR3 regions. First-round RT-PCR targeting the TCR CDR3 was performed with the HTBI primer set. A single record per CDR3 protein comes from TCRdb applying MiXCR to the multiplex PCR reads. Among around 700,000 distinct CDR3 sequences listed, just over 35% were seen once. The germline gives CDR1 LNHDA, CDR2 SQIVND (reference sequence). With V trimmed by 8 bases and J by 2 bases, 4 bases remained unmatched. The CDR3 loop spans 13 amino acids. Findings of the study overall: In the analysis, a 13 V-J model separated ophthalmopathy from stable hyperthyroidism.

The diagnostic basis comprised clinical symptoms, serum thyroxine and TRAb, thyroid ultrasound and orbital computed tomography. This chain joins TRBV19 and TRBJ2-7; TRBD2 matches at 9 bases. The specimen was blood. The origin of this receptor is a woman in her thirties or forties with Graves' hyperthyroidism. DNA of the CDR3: TGTGCCAGTGGGGAGCGGGGGGCCTACGAGCAGTACTTC. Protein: CASGERGAYEQYF.